This TCR beta chain appears in the sequencing data of a study of blood T cell repertoires in COVID-19. Study background: From the United States, Italy and Spain came samples of acute and convalescent COVID-19. PBMCs, B-cell-depleted T cells, or T cells were the source of the cDNA or gDNA that made up the material.

Trimming cost V 6 bases and J 0 bases; bases outside gene matches: 4. The germline V gene has CDR1 SGHTA and CDR2 FQGTGA. The CDR3 length is 15 residues. This clone was recorded once. The repertoire was sequenced with immunoSEQ multiplex PCR; TCRdb's copy has only in-frame clones and lacks some. This sample has about 270,000 clones, with 91% found just once. This receptor was taken from a young adult with COVID-19, enrolled during active disease. The rearrangement links TRBV7-3 to TRBJ2-1; 8 bases align to TRBD1. Input material: peripheral blood. CDR3 DNA: TGTGCCAGCAGTCCTACAGGGGGCTCCTACAATGAGCAGTTCTTC. Protein sequence: CASSPTGGSYNEQFF.